This entry describes one TCR beta chain. Indicated treatment: oral pan-JAK inhibitor, 5-10 mg twice daily. This CDR3 comprises 15 residues. Trimming removed 2 bases at V and 5 bases at J, with 14 bases between. Germline V lookup: CDR1 SGHDT, CDR2 YYEEEE. These data are taken from a study of CD8+ T cells in alopecia areata. Investigators isolated RNA and reverse transcribed it into cDNA to act as the sequencing template. Libraries were prepared by immunoSEQ multiplex PCR; TCRdb keeps only in-frame clonotypes and omits some of them. The data show under 250,000 clones, with around 57% seen just once and 1.5% to 2% held by the top ten.

This clonotype originated in a human donor with alopecia areata. This sequence joins TRBV5-6 and TRBJ2-4; TRBD2 is a possible D gene (7 bases). The material was CD4+ T cells sorted from blood, obtained at week 4, from a patient treated with tofacitinib. The chain's CDR3 is CASSFGRRGQNIQYF. DNA for the CDR3: TGTGCCAGCAGCTTCGGCCGGCGGGGGCAAAACATTCAGTACTTC.